This entry is about one T cell receptor (beta chain). Its cognate antigen has yet to be identified. Within one base of it there is no much larger clone, and no base qualities were kept. This sample stems from a study of blood T cell repertoires in COVID-19 (dated by TCRdb to about 2020). About the full investigation: Collaborator samples came from the United States, Italy and Spain and covered acute and convalescent phases of COVID-19. Where available, HLA class I and class II types were obtained from metadata supplied by the sample provider rather than from assay-based typing. A freely available public database, intended as a resource for researchers studying the immune response to SARS-CoV-2, is where the repertoires were released. Subjects who had been exposed to COVID-19, were actively infected with it, or had recovered from it provided the deeply sampled blood TCRbeta repertoires that made up the dataset. The prospective study material was composed of cDNA or gDNA derived from T cells, B-cell-depleted T cells, or PBMCs. The samples were drawn from the first 160 participants of the ongoing ImmuneRACE study and from under 1,500 subjects provided by 6 global collaborators. Sample metadata almost always included a de-identified subject ID, COVID-19 status, age in years and sex.

Beyond this particular receptor, the publication reports: Clinical and demographic metadata were provided uncurated, with the amount varying by source and participant.

The immunoSEQ Assay, a bias-controlled multiplex PCR, was used to amplify TCRbeta CDR3 regions from genomic DNA. In the original analysis: The number of nucleated cells in each sample was estimated by amplification of reference gene primers within the assay. To quantify the absolute abundance of each unique TCRbeta CDR3 rearrangement, sequence reads were collapsed and filtered. For each sample, productive Simpson clonality was calculated as the square root of Simpson's diversity index over productive rearrangements. Not all clones reach the TCRdb copy of this immuneACCESS table, which keeps in-frame sequences only. Checked studies attribute under half of the gap to unresolved V genes and leave the rest unexplained. V, J and clone size reflect that table, while D and trimming were determined from the DNA. The sample records tens of thousands of clones, under 90% of which are singletons. The ten most abundant clones make up 3% to 4% of the sample.

Each collaborating institution followed its own protocols to collect whole blood in K2EDTA tubes. Collaborator samples were shipped for TCRbeta analysis as frozen whole blood, isolated PBMCs, or DNA extracted from either sample type. Via the germline V gene, CDR1 is SGHRS and CDR2 YFSETQ. Trimming accounts for 4 bases at V and 7 bases at J, while the number of junction bases matched to no gene is 8. The CDR3 covers 15 residues, taking in both the cysteine and the phenylalanine. Of all the DNA, just the CDR3 is kept, 45 bases in frame from base 1. Sequencing was done on a sample of peripheral blood. The V and J genes are TRBV5-1 and TRBJ1-4; a stretch of 9 junction bases matches TRBD1. The clonotype originates from a woman in her 70s with acute or convalescent COVID-19. The CDR3 region reads CASSRTGDEGEKLFF. The sequenced DNA: TGCGCCAGCAGCCGGACAGGGGACGAAGGTGAAAAACTGTTTTTT.